The entry below describes one TCR beta chain. This record comes from a study of control samples from healthy donors and cancer patients. The table came from immunoSEQ multiplex PCR; TCRdb's copy has only in-frame clones and leaves some out. Among roughly 58,000 clones listed, around 87% were seen once. The germline CDR1 and CDR2 sequences are SGDLS and YYNGEE. V shed 0 bases and J shed 8 bases, with 11 bases lying between them. The CDR3 totals 13 residues. The rearrangement joins TRBV9 to TRBJ1-2; possible D gene TRBD1, 6 bases. The specimen sequenced was PBMCs. This sequence was found in a woman aged 55-69 years with lung cancer. The chain's CDR3 is CASSVAQGYGYTF. CDR3 DNA: TGTGCCAGCAGCGTAGCGCAGGGGTACGGCTACACCTTC.